The 3 T cell receptor beta chains presented below share a single source sample, sequenced in a study of cytomegalovirus exposure and HLA in healthy donors. PCR amplification relied on 60 Vbeta primers (plus 13 Jbeta primers). Sequenced by immunoSEQ multiplex PCR; TCRdb stores in-frame clones only, minus some. The repertoire holds around 90,000 clones, with roughly 79% as singletons. The specimen sequenced was PBMCs. All receptors derive from a young man in good health and CMV-seronegative.

The J gene is TRBJ1-2, the V gene TRBV7-2; 9 bases map to TRBD1. The junction had 4 bases not matched to a gene; V was cut back by 1 base and J by 7 bases. This CDR3 has 14 residues. Germline V lookup: CDR1 SGHTA, CDR2 FQGNSA. In DNA, the CDR3 is TGTGCCAGCAGCTTAGACAGGGGGCCAGGTGGCTACACCTTC. It codes for CASSLDRGPGGYTF.

V and J are TRBV5-4 and TRBJ2-5; 8 nucleotides agree with TRBD1. Trimming cost V 3 bases and J 5 bases; bases outside gene matches: 3. The CDR3 length is 13 residues. Germline CDR1 reads SGHNT; CDR2 reads YYREEE (reference sequence). CDR3 DNA: TGTGCCAGCAGCTCCAGGGGGCGGGAGACCCAGTACTTC. Translating gives CASSSRGRETQYF.

The rearrangement uses TRBV19 and TRBJ1-1; a possible D gene is TRBD1 (5 bases). The germline CDR1 and CDR2 sequences are LNHDA and SQIVND (reference sequence). The CDR3 extends over 14 amino acids. Trimming shortened V by 3 bases and J by 0 bases, and 8 bases separated the two germline ends. The CDR3 sequence is CASSMAGLNTEAFF. The CDR3 DNA reads as TGTGCCAGTAGTATGGCAGGGTTGAACACTGAAGCTTTCTTT.